This T cell receptor (beta chain) emerged from a study of shared clonotypes between healthy human individuals (dated by TCRdb to 2018 to 2020). Describing the broader study: The cohort included a few men and a couple of women between 18 and 49 years of age. Each donor's leukapheresis produced roughly between roughly 0.94 and 9.5 billion PBMCs. To estimate repertoire size and how much clonotypes are shared between individuals, the study performed deep sequencing of blood TCR repertoires from a few healthy adults. To increase sequencing depth and limit assay-specific biases, TCR repertoire library preparation and sequencing were carried out by different laboratories using diverse techniques.

In the germline V gene, CDR1 corresponds to SQVTM and CDR2 to ANQGSEA. The CDR3 measures 11 amino acids from cysteine to phenylalanine. The kept DNA is CDR3 alone, 33 bases in frame from the first base. V is reduced by 7 bases and J by 4 bases, leaving a spacing of 10 bases between them. Using the deep immunoSEQ assay, multiplex PCR amplified TCR CDR3 regions from genomic DNA. Extracted genomic DNA from each cell subset was spread evenly across all wells of several immunoSEQ 96-well plates, with each plate serving as a replicate. Each replicate PCR for unsorted PBMC received around 330 ng genomic DNA, equal to around 30,000 T cell genomes. Ten immunoSEQ deep assay plates were used to sequence unsorted PBMC genomic DNA. The purified libraries were quantified using a Qubit 3.0 fluorometer, sized with a Bioanalyzer 2100, and then quantified again using the KAPA Library Quantification kit. Every immunoSEQ 96-well plate was sequenced on a dedicated single-read 150-cycle Illumina NextSeq 550 flow cell. The authors' analysis ran thus. Because the immunoSEQ output held only junctional sequences and lacked quality scores, the filtering could not match the filtering applied to full-length reads. Sequences were annotated with PyIR, a Python wrapper for IgBLAST v1.9, using IMGT germline references to assign V/J genes and CDR3. Any read was removed if the V/J assignment was weak (E-value above 1e-6), the CDR3 was missing, or the read contained stop codons, out-of-frame junctions, or ambiguous translated residues. V3J clonotypes were defined by identical inferred V gene, J gene, and CDR3 amino acid sequence. Percentage overlap between repertoires was calculated by dividing the number of shared unique clonotypes by the size of the smaller repertoire. Three approaches were used to assess repertoire richness: RTK rarefaction, the Chao1 estimator, and Recon v2.1 estimates of unobserved clonotypes. TCRdb took over this immuneACCESS table, retaining in-frame rearrangements with V and J assigned. Such tables are incomplete; in checked studies, under half of the missing clones stem from an unresolved V gene, and the remainder is unexplained. D and trimming come from the DNA, and the V and J calls and clone size come from that table. The sample profile shows about 500,000 clones; roughly four fifths of them were found once. Clones ranked in the top ten supply around 11% of the sample.

The donors were healthy, HIV-negative adults with no recently reported acute infections or vaccinations. All donors were Caucasian adults living in Nashville, Tennessee, USA. For unsorted samples, some 90 million PBMCs were counted, and genomic DNA was extracted using the QIAamp DNA Blood Mini kit. Blood was obtained by leukapheresis, after which PBMCs were separated by Ficoll-Histopaque density gradient centrifugation and cryopreserved in liquid nitrogen vapor phase. Note on this clone: It lacks a known antigen. It has no much larger one-base neighbor in the sample; base qualities were not kept.

Overall results and qualifications from the work: The genetic and exposure-history diversity represented was limited by the small number of donors. Sampling was restricted to blood, and TCR repertoires in tissues likely differ from the TCR repertoires found in blood. Pairwise subsampling led to the expectation that sequencing depth would affect the degree of clonotype sharing among donors.

The sequencing sample was made of PBMCs. The V and J segments used are TRBV29-1 and TRBJ1-1; TRBD1 is a possible D gene, resting on 6 matching bases. This clonotype originated in a woman between 40 and 55 years old in good health. Some clones in this sample may be carry-over from other donors' samples. The nucleotides are TGCAGCGCCAGGGGTTTCACTGAAGCTTTCTTT. Its coded protein is CSARGFTEAFF. This CDR3, with the reference TRBV29-1 and TRBJ1-1 proteins standing in past its ends, gives the full variable domain SAVISQKPSRDICQRGTSLTIQCQVDSQVTMMFWYRQQPGQSLTLIATANQGSEATYESGFVIDKFPISRPNLTFSTLTVSNMSPEDSSIYLCSARGFTEAFFGQGTRLTVV.